Reported below is one TCR beta chain. Its antigen specificity is not known. The input lacks base qualities; no much larger clone sits a single base away. Amplification of TCR beta CDR3 regions was carried out from RNA transcripts. A first-round RT-PCR of the TCR CDR3 used the HTBI primer set with the Qiagen OneStep RT-PCR kit. Libraries were constructed in a second round of multiplex PCR, after which size selection and purification were performed. The libraries were sequenced on an Illumina HiSeq2000 using paired-end 100 bp reads. The study's processing was this. SOAPnuke was used to process the raw data, removing reads that contained adapters or uncalled bases, had a mean Phred below 15, or lacked an exact match to the constant primer or identifier. High-quality paired reads were merged with COPE v1.2.5, and unique nucleotide sequences were defined as clonotypes. MiTCR v1.1 was used to align the clonotypes against IMGT TRBV, TRBD and TRBJ reference segments. The analysis included only V-J combinations with a frequency above 0.0001, which together covered 98% to 99.2% of the repertoires. The TCS score was defined as F50 (clonal expansion) divided by E x V (chaos), with BLOSUM62-based TCRdist calculated between CDR3 peptides within each V-J. Welch's t-statistics and random forest reduced roughly 530 V-J features to 13, which were used in a naive Bayes classifier (R e1071). The similarity between thyroid and blood repertoires was quantified using the Morisita-Horn index. Clones were called with MiXCR by TCRdb after fastp trimmed the public reads at Q25, and only in-frame beta chains were retained. Each CDR3 protein appears once, grouped with its most common genes and DNA. What appears here as the V and J calls and clone size reflects TCRdb's work, not the paper's. Counted in this sample were hundreds of thousands of distinct CDR3 sequences; about 38% of them appeared once. The top ten clones comprise approximately 8.7% of the sample.

This record belongs to a study of T cells in Graves' hyperthyroidism and ophthalmopathy (dated by TCRdb to about 2019). With regard to the full study: Peripheral blood samples were taken at the time of initial diagnosis, prior to any treatment. To identify TCR V-J signatures that set the groups apart, the researchers used a discovery cohort of 100 patients, made up of roughly 45 with Graves' ophthalmopathy and approximately 57 with stable Graves' hyperthyroidism. An independent validation cohort of around 20 hyperthyroidism patients and approximately 15 patients who later progressed to ophthalmopathy tested prospective prediction of ophthalmopathy. The 75 to 100 discovery patients were divided at random into training and test sets in a 7:3 ratio. In addition, the study compared T-cell repertoires in thyroid tissue and in blood from roughly six Graves' hyperthyroidism patients. Once sampling was done, hyperthyroidism patients were given methimazole at a starting dose of 30 mg daily, whereas ophthalmopathy patients were given high-dose intravenous methylprednisolone. According to the paper, TCR Vbeta CDR3 sequencing was carried out on roughly 130 peripheral blood samples, which came from more than 40 ophthalmopathy, 75 or so hyperthyroidism and roughly 17 progressor patients.

The CDR3 numbers 14 residues from cysteine through phenylalanine. The CDR3 DNA has 42 bases and is translated from base 1. Per the germline V gene, MGHRA is the CDR1 and YSYEKL is the CDR2. Trimming removed 1 base from V and 5 bases from J, leaving 11 bases between the germline ends. Graves' hyperthyroidism was defined as stable when no progression to ophthalmopathy occurred over 18 months of follow-up. Hyperthyroidism patients were aged 18 to 65 years and newly diagnosed, with disease duration of less than 2 months. The study excluded patients with uncontrolled infections, other autoimmune diseases, pregnancy or lactation. Diagnoses were based on clinical symptoms, serum thyroxine and TRAb, thyroid ultrasound and orbital computed tomography. PBMCs were isolated from about 10 ml of fresh peripheral blood by Ficoll-Paque density gradient centrifugation. Total RNA was extracted using Trizol reagent, and RNA quality was assessed on an Agilent 2100 Bioanalyzer.

Findings and caveats that apply to the study as a whole: Ophthalmopathy was separated from stable hyperthyroidism by a 13 V-J signature model, with around 90% sensitivity and about 81% specificity obtained in cross-validation and 80%/75% obtained in testing. In validation, progression to ophthalmopathy was predicted by the model with 65% to 71% sensitivity and roughly 72% specificity, a median of around 5.9 months before onset. Most expanded thyroid clonotypes (frequency above 0.001) were also found in blood, which suggests that blood repertoires may mirror thyroid immune responses. Sample size was not statistically predetermined, and blinding of investigators to group allocation was not performed.

The chain links TRBV4-1 with TRBJ1-1; possibly the D gene is TRBD1, per 6 matching bases. This sequence was found in a man aged 18-30 years with Graves' hyperthyroidism. The sample was blood. The DNA sequence is given as TGCGCCAGCAGCCAAGCTACAGGGAGTACTGAAGCTTTCTTT. Its translation reads: CASSQATGSTEAFF.